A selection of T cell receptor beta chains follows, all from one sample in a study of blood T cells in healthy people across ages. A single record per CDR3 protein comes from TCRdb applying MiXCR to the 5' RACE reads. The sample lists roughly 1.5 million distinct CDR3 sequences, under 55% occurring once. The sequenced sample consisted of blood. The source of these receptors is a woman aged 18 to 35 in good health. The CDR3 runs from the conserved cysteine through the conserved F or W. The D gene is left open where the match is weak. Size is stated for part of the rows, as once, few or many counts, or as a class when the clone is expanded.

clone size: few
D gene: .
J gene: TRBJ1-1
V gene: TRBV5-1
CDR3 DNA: TGCGCCAGCAGCGCGGAAGCTTCGGGTGAAGCTTTCTTT
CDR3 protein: CASSAEASGEAFF

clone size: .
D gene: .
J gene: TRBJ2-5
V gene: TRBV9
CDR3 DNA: TGTGCCAGCAGCCCTGGGATGAGGGGTGGACAAGAGACCCAGTACTTC
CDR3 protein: CASSPGMRGGQETQYF

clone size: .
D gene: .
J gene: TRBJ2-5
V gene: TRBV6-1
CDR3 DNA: TGTGCCAGCATGAGCACTGGGGAGACCCAGTACTTC
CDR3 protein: CASMSTGETQYF

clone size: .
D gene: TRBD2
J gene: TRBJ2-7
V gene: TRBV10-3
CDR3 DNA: TGTGCCATCAGTGAGTCTCGGATAGCGGGAGCCCCCTACGAGCAGTACTTC
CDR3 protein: CAISESRIAGAPYEQYF

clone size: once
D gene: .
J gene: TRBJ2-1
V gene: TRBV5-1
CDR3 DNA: TGCGCCAGCAGCTTGGGTAGGAGCGGGTGGGACAATGAGCAGTTCTTC
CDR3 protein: CASSLGRSGWDNEQFF

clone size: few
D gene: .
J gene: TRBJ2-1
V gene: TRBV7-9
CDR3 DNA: TGTGTGAACCGGCCCTACGGCTCCAATGAGCAGTTCTTC
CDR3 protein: CVNRPYGSNEQFF

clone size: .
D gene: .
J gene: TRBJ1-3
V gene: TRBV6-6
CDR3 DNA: TGTGCCAGCAGTTACAGTGGAGGAGACACCATATATTTT
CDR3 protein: CASSYSGGDTIYF

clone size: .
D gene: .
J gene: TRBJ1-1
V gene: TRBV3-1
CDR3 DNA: TGTGCCAGCAGCCCCTCCGAGGCAGGGAACACTGAAGCTTTCTTT
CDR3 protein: CASSPSEAGNTEAFF

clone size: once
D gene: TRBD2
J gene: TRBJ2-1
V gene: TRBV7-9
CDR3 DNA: TGTGCCAGCCAAAGCGGGGCCTACAATGAGCAGTTCTTC
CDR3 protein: CASQSGAYNEQFF

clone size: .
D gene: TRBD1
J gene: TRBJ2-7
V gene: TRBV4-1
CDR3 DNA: TGCGCCAGCAGTCAAGCCCCCCCGGGACAGGGTTCCTACGAGCAGTACTTC
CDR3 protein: CASSQAPPGQGSYEQYF

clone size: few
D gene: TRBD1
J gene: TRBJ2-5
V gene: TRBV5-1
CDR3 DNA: TGCGCCAGCAGCTACAACGGACAGGGGAGAGAGCAGTACTTC
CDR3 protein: CASSYNGQGREQYF

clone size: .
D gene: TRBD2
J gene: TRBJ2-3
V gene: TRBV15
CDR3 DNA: TGTGCCACCAGTCTCACGATAACTAGGGCGGGGGACACAGATACGCAGTATTTT
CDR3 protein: CATSLTITRAGDTDTQYF

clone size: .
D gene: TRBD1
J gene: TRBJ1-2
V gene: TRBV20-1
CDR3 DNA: TGCAGTGCAGCAGACAGGGGGCTTAGGTATGGCTACACCTTC
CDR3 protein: CSAADRGLRYGYTF

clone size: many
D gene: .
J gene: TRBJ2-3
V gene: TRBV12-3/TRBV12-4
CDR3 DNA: TGTGCCAGCAGTTTCACCCGATGGACAGATACGCAGTATTTT
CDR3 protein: CASSFTRWTDTQYF

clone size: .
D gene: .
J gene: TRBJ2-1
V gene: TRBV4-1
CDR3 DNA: TGCGCCAGCAGCCATCGTGGGGGCGTTGAGCAGTTCTTC
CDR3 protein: CASSHRGGVEQFF

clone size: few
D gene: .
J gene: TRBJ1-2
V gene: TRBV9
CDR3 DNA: TGTGCCAGCAGCGTAGTAATCCAGGACCCTTACTATGGCTACACCTTC
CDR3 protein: CASSVVIQDPYYGYTF

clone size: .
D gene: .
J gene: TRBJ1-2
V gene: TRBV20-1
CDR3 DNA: TGCAGTGCTAGAGATCCGGGACACCTCTATGGCTACACCTTC
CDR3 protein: CSARDPGHLYGYTF

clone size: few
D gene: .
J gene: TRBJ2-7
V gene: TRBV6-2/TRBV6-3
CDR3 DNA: TGTGCCAGCAGTTACACGCTAGCCCCTCCGTACTTC
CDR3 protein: CASSYTLAPPYF

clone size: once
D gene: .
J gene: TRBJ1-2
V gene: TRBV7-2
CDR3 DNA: TGTGCCAGCAGCTTCTTTAGACAGGACCCTGGCTACACCTTC
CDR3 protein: CASSFFRQDPGYTF

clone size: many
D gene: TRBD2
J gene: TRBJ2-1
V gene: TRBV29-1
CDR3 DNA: TGCAGCGGACTAGCGGGGGGGCTAAGTGAGCAGTTCTTC
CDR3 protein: CSGLAGGLSEQFF

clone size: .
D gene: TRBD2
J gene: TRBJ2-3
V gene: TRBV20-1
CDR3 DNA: TGCAGTGCTCCTCGGGGGGGCGTGGGTGATACGCAGTATTTT
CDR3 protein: CSAPRGGVGDTQYF

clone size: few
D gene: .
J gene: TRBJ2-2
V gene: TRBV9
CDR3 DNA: TGTGCCAGCAGGGAGGGTGGGTCAGCCCAAGCCGGGGAGCTGTTTTTT
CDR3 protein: CASREGGSAQAGELFF

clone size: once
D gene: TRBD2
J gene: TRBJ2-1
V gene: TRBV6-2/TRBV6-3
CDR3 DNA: TGTGCCAGCACCGGGGGGGGACTAGCCCTGTTCTCCTACAATGAGCAGTTCTTC
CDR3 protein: CASTGGGLALFSYNEQFF

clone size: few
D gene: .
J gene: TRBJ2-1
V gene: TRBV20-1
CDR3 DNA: TGCAGTGCAACGGAGGGCCGTAGGTACAATGAGCAGTTCTTC
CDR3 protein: CSATEGRRYNEQFF

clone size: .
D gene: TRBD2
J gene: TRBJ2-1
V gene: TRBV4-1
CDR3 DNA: TGCGCCAGCAGCGCAACTAGCGGGGGGGCCAATGAGCAGTTCTTC
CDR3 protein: CASSATSGGANEQFF

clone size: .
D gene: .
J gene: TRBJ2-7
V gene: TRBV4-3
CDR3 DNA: TGCGCCAGCAGCCAAGTGGTAGCGCGCTCCTACGAGCAGTACTTC
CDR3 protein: CASSQVVARSYEQYF